This T cell receptor (beta chain) was captured in a study of glioma-infiltrating T cells. Germline V gene sequence: CDR1 ENHRY, CDR2 SYGVKD. With 10 bases removed from V and 2 bases from J, the gap between germline ends came to 21 bases. The length of the CDR3 is 16 residues. The iRepertoire nested amplicon-rescue multiplex PCR amplified TCR alpha and beta CDR3s from RNA. TCRdb reprocessed the multiplex PCR reads via MiXCR and lists one record per CDR3 protein. The sample consists of some 190,000 distinct CDR3 sequences, over 25% of them appearing once. This clonotype appeared many times. The sequence was obtained from a human donor with low-grade glioma or glioblastoma, undergoing nonglioma brain surgery, or in good health (not recorded which). Sequencing used glioma tissue, nonneoplastic brain tissue, or PBMCs (not recorded which). V usage is TRBV10-3 and J usage is TRBJ1-5, with D possibly TRBD1 on 6 matching bases. The CDR3 bases are TGTGCCACCGCCTTAGAGGGGGGAGATGGCAATCAGCCCCAGCATTTT. Translating it yields CATALEGGDGNQPQHF.